The 27 T cell receptor beta chains given below trace back to one sample, sequenced in a study of blood T cells in healthy people across ages. The use of a sample-barcoded 5' primer and a J-beta primer mix characterized a second PCR of roughly 6 to 11 cycles. Using its own MiXCR run on the 5' RACE reads, TCRdb lists one record per CDR3 protein. The repertoire holds around 780,000 distinct CDR3 sequences, with roughly three fifths as singletons. Source material: blood. All receptors come from a man aged 35 to 55 in good health.

This clonotype showed up just a few times. This rearrangement joins TRBV9 to TRBJ2-7; 10 bases fit TRBD2. After removal of 7 bases from V and 1 base from J, the junction contained 2 bases not matched to a gene. The V gene's germline CDR1 is SGDLS and CDR2 YYNGEE. This CDR3 spans 13 amino acids. Written as DNA, the CDR3 is TGTGCCAGCGGACTAGCGGAATCCTACGAGCAGTACTTC. Protein: CASGLAESYEQYF.

The rearrangement joins TRBV20-1 to TRBJ2-5; D might be TRBD1 or TRBD2, each matching 5 bases. The DNA end is more similar to TRBJ2-7, so the J call may be wrong. CDR1 DFQATT and CDR2 SNEGSKA come from the germline V gene (reference sequence). The CDR3 loop spans 14 amino acids. The CDR3 protein is CSALHRSGLYEQYF. CDR3 in DNA: TGCAGTGCCCTTCACAGGTCGGGGCTCTACGAGCAGTACTTC.

This clonotype was counted a few times. The gene calls are TRBV7-2 and TRBJ2-1; 8 bases match TRBD1. Germline V gene data show CDR1 as SGHTA and CDR2 as FQGNSA. The CDR3 has 16 residues. After removal of 5 bases from V and 4 bases from J, the junction contained 10 bases not matched to a gene. The CDR3 DNA reads as TGTGCCAGCAGCATGACAGGGACAGGCGCTTACAATGAGCAGTTCTTC. Protein product: CASSMTGTGAYNEQFF.

The gene calls are TRBV10-3 and TRBJ2-7, with 10 bases aligning to TRBD2. Trimming at V came to 2 bases and at J to 2 bases, leaving 9 bases not matched to a gene. CDR1 ENHRY and CDR2 SYGVKD come from the germline V gene. The CDR3 runs to 17 residues. CDR3 region: CAISEPSGSLRAYEQYF. In DNA form, the CDR3 reads TGTGCCATCAGTGAGCCTAGCGGGAGTTTGCGTGCCTACGAGCAGTACTTC.

The chain combines TRBV6-1 with TRBJ2-7; 7 positions match TRBD1. The CDR3 length is 16 residues. The V segment lost 5 bases and the J segment 5 bases; nucleotides outside the gene matches: 15. Per germline, CDR1 MNHNS and CDR2 SASEGT. The CDR3 DNA follows: TGTGCCAGCAGTATACCTCCTCCCGGGACAGATGACGAGCAGTACTTC. Translation gives CASSIPPPGTDDEQYF.

This clonotype showed up just a few times. The chain joins TRBV27 to TRBJ2-4, with D possibly matching TRBD1 (5 bases). The germline V gene encodes CDR1 MNHEY and CDR2 SMNVEV (reference sequence). V lost 5 bases and J 3 bases, leaving 14 bases between the germline ends. The CDR3 runs 15 residues. CDR3 nucleotides: TGTGCCAGCAGTCCCAGGGATGGAGTCAAAAACATTCAGTACTTC. Translated: CASSPRDGVKNIQYF.

This chain joins TRBV29-1 and TRBJ2-6, with D unresolved. Germline assignment: CDR1 SQVTM and CDR2 ANQGSEA. V lost 0 bases and J lost 0, with 18 bases in between. The CDR3 is 19 residues long. The CDR3 DNA follows: TGCAGCGTTGAAGAAGCCGGGCGGCACGTCGGCTCTGGGGCCAACGTCCTGACTTTC. This codes for CSVEEAGRHVGSGANVLTF.

The chain recombines TRBV15 with TRBJ2-5; unclear D gene. The CDR3 has 15 residues. Germline CDR1 LNHNV, CDR2 YYDKDF (reference sequence). The V end was cut by 0 bases, the J end by 3 bases, with 11 bases between. CDR3 amino acids: CATSRDRATKETQYF. The DNA of the CDR3 is TGTGCCACCAGCAGAGATCGGGCTACCAAAGAGACCCAGTACTTC.

The chain employs TRBV12-3 or TRBV12-4 and TRBJ1-1; no clear D. V was clipped by 8 bases and J by 4 bases, with 8 bases between them. The CDR3 spans 11 residues. The chain's CDR3 is CASAEATEAFF. The CDR3 DNA is TGTGCCAGCGCCGAAGCCACTGAAGCTTTCTTT.

The rearrangement links TRBV7-2 to TRBJ2-6; 11 bases map to TRBD1. V gave up 9 bases and J gave up 3 bases; unmatched junction bases: 4. Looked up from germline, CDR1 is SGHTA and CDR2 is FQGNSA. The CDR3 consists of 15 residues. CDR3 sequence reads: CARGTGGFGANVLTF. The DNA of the CDR3 is TGTGCCAGAGGGACAGGGGGGTTTGGGGCCAACGTCCTGACTTTC. Full variable domain (remainder filled in from reference TRBV7-2 and TRBJ2-6): GAGVSQSPSNKVTEKGKDVELRCDPISGHTALYWYRQSLGQGLEFLIYFQGNSAPDKSGLPSDRFSAERTGGSVSTLTIQRTQQEDSAVYLCARGTGGFGANVLTFGAGSRLTVL.

The chain links TRBV7-8 to TRBJ2-5; tentative D call: TRBD1 (6 bases). CDR3 length equals 14 residues. V was trimmed by 2 bases and J by 2 bases, leaving 9 bases between them. The germline V gene has CDR1 SGHVS and CDR2 FQNEAQ. The CDR3 here is CASSLPDSQETQYF. The CDR3, as DNA: TGTGCCAGCAGCTTACCGGACAGTCAAGAGACCCAGTACTTC.

The chain is built from TRBV12-3 or TRBV12-4 and TRBJ2-3, with TRBD2 matching over 7 bases. The CDR3 has 16 amino acids. After removal of 2 bases from V and 5 bases from J, the junction contained 10 bases not matched to a gene. CDR3 region: CASSLLMAGAIDTQYF. The CDR3 DNA follows: TGTGCCAGCAGTTTACTGATGGCGGGAGCAATAGATACGCAGTATTTT.

The chain is built from TRBV29-1 and TRBJ1-4, with D uncertain. The CDR3 runs 13 residues. V dropped 4 bases and J dropped 3 bases, with 9 bases sitting between them. CDR1 and CDR2 (germline): SQVTM, ANQGSEA. For the CDR3, the DNA is TGCAGCGTTGTCGGGGTTGCTAATGAAAAACTGTTTTTT. As protein: CSVVGVANEKLFF.

This chain connects TRBV28 to TRBJ2-3; 10 bases align to TRBD2. With 5 bases clipped from V and 8 bases from J, the junction kept 13 bases outside the gene matches. This CDR3 is 16 amino acids long. CDR1 is MDHEN and CDR2 is SYDVKM in the germline V gene. The CDR3 here is CASSSGGAALFGTQYF. CDR3 DNA sequence: TGTGCCAGCAGTAGCGGGGGGGCGGCGTTGTTCGGTACGCAGTATTTT.

There are many counts of this clonotype. The chain combines TRBV18 with TRBJ2-3; 10 bases align to TRBD2. In germline, CDR1 is KGHSH, CDR2 LQKENI. The ends lost 4 bases at V and 1 base at J; junction bases unmatched: 8. The CDR3 runs 17 residues. CDR3 sequence reads: CASSRPKRGGRTDTQYF. CDR3 sequence (DNA): TGTGCCAGCTCACGGCCAAAGCGGGGGGGCCGCACAGATACGCAGTATTTT.

A word on this clonotype: One junction end disagrees with the germline gene, perhaps due to a read error. The J gene is TRBJ1-4, the V gene TRBV5-5, with 7 bases lining up with TRBD1. The germline V gene encodes CDR1 SGHKS and CDR2 YYEKEE (reference sequence). This CDR3 region has 14 residues. The CDR3 here is CAGSSQGVREKLFF. In DNA, the CDR3 is TGTGCCGGCAGCTCCCAGGGGGTGCGGGAAAAACTGTTTTTT.

The chain combines TRBV6-2 or TRBV6-3 with TRBJ2-5; TRBD1 matches 11 bases. The V gene's germline CDR1 is MNHEY and CDR2 SVGEGT. With 3 bases clipped from V and 1 base from J, the junction kept 13 bases outside the gene matches. The CDR3 sequence is 19 residues long. CDR3 protein: CASSYVPGQGEVSQETQYF. CDR3 DNA sequence: TGTGCCAGCAGTTATGTACCGGGACAGGGGGAGGTGAGCCAAGAGACCCAGTACTTC.

Here the CDR3 DNA reads TGTGCCAGCAGCTTTGAGGGCTTCCCCCCCTACGAGCAGTACTTC. It specifies CASSFEGFPPYEQYF. The V call is TRBV5-6, the J call TRBJ2-7, with TRBD2 as a possible D gene (5 bases). CDR1 is SGHDT and CDR2 is YYEEEE in the germline V gene. V gave up 2 bases and J gave up 2 bases, with 14 bases separating them. CDR3 length: 15 residues.

About this clonotype itself: Germline and junction disagree at one end, which may indicate a read error. The chain couples TRBV28 to TRBJ2-7; possible D gene TRBD1, 6 bases. Germline V gene data show CDR1 as MDHEN and CDR2 as SYDVKM. This CDR3 contains 15 residues. The CDR3 DNA follows: TGTGCCGGCAGTTCCCCCCTGACAGGAGTCTACGAGCAGTACTTC. This encodes CAGSSPLTGVYEQYF.

This clonotype came up a few times. The chain uses TRBV6-2 or TRBV6-3 and TRBJ2-7; 16 bases agree with TRBD2. The ends lost 3 bases at V and 2 bases at J; junction bases unmatched: 10. Per the germline V gene, CDR1 is MNHEY and CDR2 is SVGEGT. The CDR3 covers 19 residues. In DNA, the CDR3 is TGTGCCAGCAGTTATCCCGGGACTAGCGGGAGGGCCGGGACCTACGAGCAGTACTTC. It is translated as CASSYPGTSGRAGTYEQYF.

The chain employs TRBV6-1 and TRBJ2-5, with 8 bases aligning to TRBD1. Near its end, the DNA agrees better with TRBJ2-7, so the J call may be wrong. This CDR3 contains 14 residues. Germline-derived CDR1 and CDR2 are MNHNS and SASEGT. The CDR3 region has the DNA TGTGCCAGCAGGGAGGGACAGGTGATTCGCGAGCAGTACTTC. Its translation is CASREGQVIREQYF.

Turning to this clonotype: A read error may account for a junction end that differs from germline. The chain has TRBV12-3 or TRBV12-4 and TRBJ1-2, with D perhaps matching TRBD1 (6 bases). This CDR3 is 15 amino acids long. The CDR3 here is CASSLTSQGRYGYTF. The CDR3 nucleotides are TGCGCCAGCAGTCTTACATCACAGGGCCGGTATGGCTACACCTTC.

This chain uses TRBV4-1 with TRBJ2-7; 8 bases are a match to TRBD2. J gave up 2 bases and V 0 bases, and 3 bases lay outside the gene matches. CDR3 length equals 15 residues. In germline, CDR1 is MGHRA, CDR2 YSYEKL. As DNA, the CDR3 is TGCGCCAGCAGCCAAGAGCGGGGGGCTACCTACGAGCAGTACTTC. It translates to CASSQERGATYEQYF.

The chain carries TRBV9 and TRBJ2-3; no reliable D call. Germline values: CDR1 SGDLS, CDR2 YYNGEE. The length of the CDR3 is 15 residues. V was trimmed by 4 bases and J by 0 bases, leaving 12 bases between them. CDR3 sequence reads: CASSPPTSSTDTQYF. The CDR3 region has the DNA TGTGCCAGCAGCCCACCGACTTCTAGCACAGATACGCAGTATTTT.

DNA of the CDR3: TGTGCCAGCAGTGCCGGGACAGGGATTTACGGGCAGTACTTC. Translated: CASSAGTGIYGQYF. The V call is TRBV6-5, the J call TRBJ2-4, with 9 nucleotides matching TRBD1. The V gene end was trimmed by 5 bases and the J gene end by 13 bases; junction bases not matched to a gene: 12. CDR3 length: 14 amino acids. Looked up from germline, CDR1 is MNHEY and CDR2 is SVGAGI.

The gene calls are TRBV7-9 and TRBJ1-1; 8 bases match TRBD1. The germline V gene has CDR1 SEHNR and CDR2 FQNEAQ (reference sequence). V shed 1 base, J shed 0 bases, and the junction held 4 bases outside the gene matches. The CDR3 contains 16 residues. The CDR3 bases are TGTGCCAGCAGCTTAGTGGCAGGGGGCATGAACACTGAAGCTTTCTTT. This encodes CASSLVAGGMNTEAFF.

The V gene is TRBV5-6, the J gene TRBJ2-3; D is unresolved. The germline gives CDR1 SGHDT, CDR2 YYEEEE. The length of the CDR3 is 14 residues. The V end was cut by 1 base, the J end by 1 base, with 7 bases between. CDR3 sequence (DNA): TGTGCCAGCAGCTTGATGCAAGGCACAGATACGCAGTATTTT. Amino acid sequence: CASSLMQGTDTQYF.